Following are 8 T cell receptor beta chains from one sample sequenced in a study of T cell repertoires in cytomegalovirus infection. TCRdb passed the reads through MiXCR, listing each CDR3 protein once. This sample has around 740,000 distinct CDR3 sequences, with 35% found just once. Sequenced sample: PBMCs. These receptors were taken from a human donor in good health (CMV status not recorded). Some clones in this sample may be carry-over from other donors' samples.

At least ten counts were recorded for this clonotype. The chain's CDR3 is CASSLLGQYFSYEQYF. The CDR3 DNA sequence: TGTGCCAGCAGCTTACTGGGCCAGTATTTCTCCTACGAGCAGTACTTC. The chain combines TRBV7-2 with TRBJ2-7; D ambiguous. Trimming stripped 2 bases from V and 0 bases from J, with 14 bases between. The CDR3 has 16 amino acids. Germline V CDR1 and CDR2: SGHTA, FQGNSA. Using reference TRBV7-2 and TRBJ2-7 for the parts outside the CDR3, the full variable domain is GAGVSQSPSNKVTEKGKDVELRCDPISGHTALYWYRQSLGQGLEFLIYFQGNSAPDKSGLPSDRFSAERTGGSVSTLTIQRTQQEDSAVYLCASSLLGQYFSYEQYFGPGTRLTVT.

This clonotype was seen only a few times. CDR3 sequence reads: CASTNPGGLSDTQYF. CDR3 DNA sequence: TGTGCCAGCACCAATCCTGGGGGATTGTCAGATACGCAGTATTTT. This sequence joins TRBV7-2 and TRBJ2-3; D assignment may be TRBD1 or TRBD2 (5 bases each). V lost 7 bases, J lost 4 bases, and 18 bases lay in between. The CDR3 consists of 15 residues. CDR1 and CDR2 (germline): SGHTA, FQGNSA.

CDR3 in DNA: TGTGCCAGTAGTGCGACAGGGTACAATGAGCAGTTCTTC. Translation: CASSATGYNEQFF. The genes are TRBV19 and TRBJ2-1; 7 bases are a match to TRBD1. Germline CDR1 LNHDA, CDR2 SQIVND (reference sequence). V shed 5 bases and J 4 bases; nucleotides not matched to a gene: 2. The CDR3 extends over 13 amino acids. Together with reference TRBV19 and TRBJ2-1, the CDR3 gives the full variable domain: DGGITQSPKYLFRKEGQNVTLSCEQNLNHDAMYWYRQDPGQGLRLIYYSQIVNDFQKGDIAEGYSVSREKKESFPLTVTSAQKNPTAFYLCASSATGYNEQFFGPGTRLTVL.

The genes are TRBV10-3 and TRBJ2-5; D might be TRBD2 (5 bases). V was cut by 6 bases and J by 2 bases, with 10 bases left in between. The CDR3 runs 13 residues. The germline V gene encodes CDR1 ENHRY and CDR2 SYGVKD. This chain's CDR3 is CAISDPGQETQYF. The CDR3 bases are TGTGCCATCAGCGACCCGGGGCAAGAGACCCAGTACTTC.

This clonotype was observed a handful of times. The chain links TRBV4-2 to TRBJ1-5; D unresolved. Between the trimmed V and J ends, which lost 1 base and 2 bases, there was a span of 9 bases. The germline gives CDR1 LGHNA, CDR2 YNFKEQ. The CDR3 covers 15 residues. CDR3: CASSQAGFGNQPQHF. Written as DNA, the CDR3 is TGTGCCAGCAGCCAAGCAGGTTTCGGCAATCAGCCCCAGCATTTT.

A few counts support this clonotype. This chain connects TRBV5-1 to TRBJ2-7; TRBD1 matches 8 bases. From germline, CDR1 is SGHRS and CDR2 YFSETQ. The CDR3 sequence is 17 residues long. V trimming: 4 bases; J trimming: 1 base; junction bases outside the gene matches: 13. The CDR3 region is CASSRPDRDVVSYEQYF. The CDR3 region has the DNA TGCGCCAGCAGCCGCCCGGACAGGGATGTCGTATCCTACGAGCAGTACTTC. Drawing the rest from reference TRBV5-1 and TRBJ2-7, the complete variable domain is KAGVTQTPRYLIKTRGQQVTLSCSPISGHRSVSWYQQTPGQGLQFLFEYFSETQRNKGNFPGRFSGRQFSNSRSEMNVSTLELGDSALYLCASSRPDRDVVSYEQYFGPGTRLTVT.

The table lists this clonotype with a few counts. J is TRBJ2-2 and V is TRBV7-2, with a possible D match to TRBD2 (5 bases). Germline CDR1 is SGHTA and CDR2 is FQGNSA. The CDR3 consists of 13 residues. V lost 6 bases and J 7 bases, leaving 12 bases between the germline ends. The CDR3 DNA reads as TGTGCCAGCAGAATGGGGAGCGACGGGGAGCTGTTTTTT. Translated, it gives CASRMGSDGELFF.

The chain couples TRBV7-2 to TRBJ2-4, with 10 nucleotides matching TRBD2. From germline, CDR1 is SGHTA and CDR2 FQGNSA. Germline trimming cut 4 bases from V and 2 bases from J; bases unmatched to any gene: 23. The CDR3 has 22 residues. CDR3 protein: CASSSPTSFGLAGGGSKNIQYF. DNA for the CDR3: TGTGCCAGCAGCTCCCCGACGTCTTTTGGTTTAGCGGGAGGTGGGTCCAAAAACATTCAGTACTTC.